This TCR beta chain was sequenced for a study of Ad26.COV2.S vaccination and SARS-CoV-2 variants. Treatment of the sample: some 20 received Ad26.COV2.S at low or high dose, single or two shots; roughly 5 received placebo; per-sample allocation not given. Repertoires come from day 63 after the first vaccine or placebo injection. Profiling relied on immunoSEQ multiplex PCR, and the TCRdb table lists in-frame clones only, not all of them. Of roughly 400,000 clones in the sample, about 89% were seen once. The germline CDR1 and CDR2 sequences are MDHEN and SYDVKM. This CDR3 has 16 amino acids. J gave up 4 bases and V 6 bases, and 6 bases lay outside the gene matches.

The clonotype originates from a person aged 18-65 years who received the Ad26.COV2.S COVID-19 vaccine or a placebo. The source material was peripheral blood, sampled in a trial of Ad26.COV2.S vaccine versus placebo. The chain employs TRBV28 and TRBJ2-1; 13 nucleotides line up with TRBD2. The CDR3 region has the DNA TGTGCCAGCAGCAATACTAGCGGGAGGGGATACAATGAGCAGTTCTTC. Residues: CASSNTSGRGYNEQFF.